Each of the 15 T cell receptor beta chains below was sequenced from the same sample in a study of CD8 T cells in Susac syndrome (dated by TCRdb to between 2018 and 2021). The receptor library was made with the immunoSEQ multiplex PCR assay. RNA was extracted using the RNeasy kit, and roughly 0.5 to 1 ug of the RNA was reverse transcribed with random hexamers. TCRdb passed the public sequencing reads through fastp at Q25 and MiXCR, retaining productive beta sequences. Each CDR3 protein gets just one entry, which takes the most common genes and DNA from the rows behind it. In all, the sample holds about 300,000 distinct CDR3 sequences, and about nine tenths of those were seen once. The biggest ten clones account for under 0.2% of the sample. The sequenced sample consisted of CD8+ T cells from PBMCs. These receptors were collected from a human donor with multiple sclerosis.

The V and J genes are TRBV29-1 and TRBJ2-7; D is undetermined. The CDR3 contains 15 residues. V gave up 0 bases and J gave up 2 bases, with 14 bases separating them. Germline V gene lookup returns CDR1 SQVTM and CDR2 ANQGSEA. CDR3 residues: CSVEEVVDLTYEQYF. In DNA, the CDR3 is TGCAGCGTTGAAGAGGTGGTAGACTTGACCTACGAGCAGTACTTC.

V gene TRBV28 combines with J gene TRBJ2-1; 14 positions match TRBD2. V dropped 2 bases and J dropped 6; count of bases not matched to a gene: 12. CDR1 is MDHEN and CDR2 is SYDVKM in the germline V gene. This CDR3 comprises 19 residues. CDR3 amino acids: CASSLRRAMGLAGANEQFF. The CDR3 region has the DNA TGTGCCAGCAGTTTACGCAGGGCGATGGGACTAGCGGGAGCCAATGAGCAGTTCTTC.

The genes are TRBV10-3 and TRBJ2-3, with unresolved D. There are 12 residues in the CDR3. The V gene's germline CDR1 is ENHRY and CDR2 SYGVKD. Trimming pared 6 bases from V and 0 bases from J, leaving 4 bases between. The CDR3 is CAIRSSTDTQYF. CDR3 DNA sequence: TGTGCCATCAGAAGTAGCACAGATACGCAGTATTTT.

This clonotype showed up just a few times. This sequence joins TRBV7-9 and TRBJ2-2, with D maybe TRBD2 (6 bases). The V end was cut by 4 bases, the J end by 8 bases, with 17 bases between. The CDR3 extends over 15 amino acids. Germline V gene data show CDR1 as SEHNR and CDR2 as FQNEAQ (reference sequence). The CDR3 sequence: CASSSPGRGEGELFF. The CDR3, as DNA: TGTGCCAGCAGCTCCCCCGGGCGGGGAGAAGGGGAGCTGTTTTTT.

The chain combines TRBV21-1 with TRBJ2-5; the table's D call, TRBD1, was not checked against the DNA. TRBV21-1 is annotated as a pseudogene. The CDR3 is 16 amino acids. CDR3 sequence (DNA): TGTGCCAGCAGCACAGAACGCGGGGCCAGACAAGAGACCCAGTACTTC. Its protein product is CASSTERGARQETQYF.

This clonotype is a singleton in its sample. The rearrangement joins TRBV5-1 to TRBJ2-3, with TRBD2 as a possible D gene (6 bases). The V end lost 4 bases, the J end lost 2 bases, and 14 bases lay between the germline ends. Germline CDR1 and CDR2: SGHRS and YFSETQ. This CDR3 has 15 residues. CDR3 residues: CASSVGTLITDTQYF. Written as DNA, the CDR3 is TGCGCCAGCAGCGTCGGGACTTTGATCACAGATACGCAGTATTTT. Full variable domain (missing parts from reference TRBV5-1 and TRBJ2-3): KAGVTQTPRYLIKTRGQQVTLSCSPISGHRSVSWYQQTPGQGLQFLFEYFSETQRNKGNFPGRFSGRQFSNSRSEMNVSTLELGDSALYLCASSVGTLITDTQYFGPGTRLTVL.

The chain has TRBV6-2 or TRBV6-3 and TRBJ2-1; 10 bases are a match to TRBD2. The CDR3 has 15 amino acids. The trim removed 5 bases at V and 10 bases at J, leaving 11 bases unmatched. In germline, CDR1 is MNHEY, CDR2 SVGEGT. The CDR3 here is CASSPRVAGGREQFF. In DNA, the CDR3 is TGTGCCAGCAGTCCCCGGGTAGCGGGAGGTAGGGAGCAGTTCTTC.

V is TRBV29-1 and J is TRBJ2-2; no reliable D call. V was cut by 3 bases and J by 1 base, with 9 bases left in between. The CDR3 length is 14 residues. CDR1 and CDR2 (germline): SQVTM, ANQGSEA. CDR3 protein: CSVELIMNTGELFF. For the CDR3, the DNA is TGCAGCGTTGAGTTAATCATGAACACCGGGGAGCTGTTTTTT.

The chain carries TRBV9 and TRBJ1-1; a possible D gene is TRBD1 (5 bases). V lost 3 bases and J lost 10, with 10 bases in between. Germline CDR1 SGDLS, CDR2 YYNGEE. The CDR3 runs to 11 residues. The CDR3 spells CASSGDDGAFF. The DNA for the CDR3 is TGTGCCAGCAGCGGGGACGACGGAGCTTTCTTT.

The rearrangement links TRBV6-5 to TRBJ1-2, with unresolved D. The CDR3 extends over 13 amino acids. Per the germline V gene, CDR1 is MNHEY and CDR2 is SVGAGI. V lost 6 bases and J 1 base, leaving 9 bases between the germline ends. The CDR3 loop reads CASRTGNNYGYTF. CDR3 coding DNA: TGTGCCAGCAGGACGGGAAATAACTATGGCTACACCTTC.

The CDR3 coding sequence is TGTGCCTGGAGTGTACCTTGGGGGGAAACGCAGACGGGATGGAGCAGGGAGACCCAGTACTTC. Residues: CAWSVPWGETQTGWSRETQYF. The chain links TRBV30 to TRBJ2-5, with D perhaps matching TRBD2 (6 bases). Trimming took off 0 bases at V and 5 bases at J, with 34 bases between the two ends. Germline-derived CDR1 and CDR2 are GTSNPN and SVGIG (reference sequence). The CDR3 sequence is 21 residues long.

J is TRBJ2-5 and V is TRBV11-2, with 7 bases aligning to TRBD2. CDR3 size: 14 residues. V gave up 5 bases and J gave up 6 bases; unmatched junction bases: 9. Germline loops: CDR1 SGHAT, CDR2 FQNNGV. The chain's CDR3 is CASSVGGGIQTQYF. The CDR3 nucleotides read TGTGCCAGCAGCGTTGGGGGGGGGATACAGACCCAGTACTTC. The full variable domain, completed using reference TRBV11-2 and TRBJ2-5, is EAGVAQSPRYKIIEKRQSVAFWCNPISGHATLYWYQQILGQGPKLLIQFQNNGVVDDSQLPKDRFSAERLKGVDSTLKIQPAKLEDSAVYLCASSVGGGIQTQYFGPGTRLLVL.

The chain carries TRBV19 and TRBJ2-4; D may be TRBD1 or TRBD2 (5 bases each). Germline V gene lookup returns CDR1 LNHDA and CDR2 SQIVND (reference sequence). V was cut by 4 bases and J by 6 bases, with 10 bases left in between. The CDR3 is made up of 13 amino acids. The CDR3 DNA sequence: TGTGCCAGTAGTAACCAGGGACCAAACATTCAGTACTTC. Translated: CASSNQGPNIQYF.

The genes are TRBV28 and TRBJ2-7; D perhaps matches TRBD2 (6 bases). V shed 2 bases and J shed 5 bases, with 16 bases lying between them. The germline gives CDR1 MDHEN, CDR2 SYDVKM. The CDR3 extends over 15 amino acids. CDR3 loop: CASSLIWGGGDEQYF. The CDR3 DNA reads TGTGCCAGCAGTTTAATATGGGGAGGTGGGGACGAGCAGTACTTC.

J is TRBJ2-5 and V is TRBV5-1; 13 bases are shared with TRBD2. The germline gives CDR1 SGHRS, CDR2 YFSETQ. J was trimmed by 4 bases and V by 3 bases; bases with no gene match: 9. The CDR3 runs to 17 residues. The CDR3 DNA reads as TGCGCCAGCAGCTCAGGACTAGCGGGAGCGGACCGAGAGACCCAGTACTTC. Translation: CASSSGLAGADRETQYF.